Listed here are 11 T cell receptor beta chains from one sample, sequenced in a study of early T cells in non-severe SARS-CoV-2 infection. TCRdb redid the calling of the 5' RACE reads with MiXCR, one entry per CDR3 protein. The repertoire has tens of thousands of distinct CDR3 sequences, about 12% of them found once; the top ten carry about 4%. Sequencing was performed on whole blood. The receptors stem from an adult who was a healthcare worker with PCR-confirmed SARS-CoV-2 infection or an uninfected control (not recorded which).

This clonotype was counted at least ten times. The chain has TRBV7-9 and TRBJ1-1; possibly TRBD1 for D (5 bases). This CDR3 has 14 residues. Between the trimmed V and J ends, which lost 1 base and 12 bases, there was a span of 18 bases. The V gene's germline CDR1 is SEHNR and CDR2 FQNEAQ (reference sequence). CDR3 residues: CASSLVNGAGGTFF. CDR3 in DNA: TGTGCCAGCAGCTTAGTGAATGGGGCCGGGGGGACTTTCTTT.

This clonotype has more than one count but fewer than ten. The V and J genes are TRBV29-1 and TRBJ2-5, with D perhaps TRBD1 (6 bases). Germline V CDR1 and CDR2: SQVTM, ANQGSEA. V shed 0 bases and J shed 5 bases, with 13 bases lying between them. The CDR3 length is 14 residues. The CDR3 here is CSVEDPGERETQYF. CDR3 sequence (DNA): TGCAGCGTTGAAGACCCAGGGGAAAGGGAGACCCAGTACTTC.

This rearrangement joins TRBV7-9 to TRBJ2-7; D perhaps matches TRBD2 (5 bases). The CDR3 contains 14 residues. Trimming pared 5 bases from V and 0 bases from J, leaving 11 bases between. Germline V gene sequence: CDR1 SEHNR, CDR2 FQNEAQ (reference sequence). The CDR3 loop is CASSPDDYSYEQYF. The DNA of the CDR3 is TGTGCCAGCAGCCCGGACGACTACTCCTACGAGCAGTACTTC.

This clonotype was recorded a few times. This chain uses TRBV14 with TRBJ2-7; D ambiguous. This CDR3 is built from 13 residues. V was cut by 4 bases and J by 0 bases, with 7 bases left in between. CDR1 and CDR2 (germline): SGHDN, FVKESK. CDR3 loop: CASSPSASYEQYF. DNA of the CDR3: TGTGCCAGCAGCCCCAGCGCCTCCTACGAGCAGTACTTC.

V and J are TRBV27 and TRBJ1-5; 7 bases map to TRBD1. After removal of 1 base from V and 7 bases from J, the junction contained 13 bases not matched to a gene. The CDR3 length is 17 residues. Germline-derived CDR1 and CDR2 are MNHEY and SMNVEV (reference sequence). The CDR3 bases are TGTGCCAGCAGTTTATTATTCGACAGGGCGGAGAGACAGCCCCAGCATTTT. Protein product: CASSLLFDRAERQPQHF.

This clonotype was detected many times. The rearrangement joins TRBV7-9 to TRBJ2-7, with 10 nucleotides matching TRBD2. Germline V lookup: CDR1 SEHNR, CDR2 FQNEAQ (reference sequence). This CDR3 has 15 amino acids. Trimming took 1 base from V and 6 from J; bases not matched to a gene: 6. CDR3 in DNA: TGTGCCAGCAGCTTAGAACTAGCGGGAATAAGCGAGCAGTACTTC. It specifies CASSLELAGISEQYF.

This CDR3 is CASARGLNTGELFF. Here the CDR3 DNA reads TGTGCTAGCGCTCGGGGCCTGAACACCGGGGAGCTGTTTTTT. The chain uses TRBV12-5 and TRBJ2-2; D may match TRBD1 or TRBD2 (5 bases each). The germline gives CDR1 LGHNT, CDR2 FRNRAP. There are 14 residues in the CDR3. V dropped 9 bases and J dropped 1 base, with 12 bases sitting between them.

This clonotype was observed a few times. The chain joins TRBV12-3 or TRBV12-4 to TRBJ2-3; perhaps TRBD2 as D (7 bases). Deletions cut 2 bases from V and 6 bases from J, with 18 bases between. This CDR3 region has 16 residues. The CDR3 region has the DNA TGTGCCAGCAGTTTACTGGGAGGGCGGAGGGGGGATACGCAGTATTTT. As protein: CASSLLGGRRGDTQYF.

This clonotype was detected once. The V and J genes are TRBV20-1 and TRBJ2-1; 9 bases line up with TRBD2. V trimming: 6 bases; J trimming: 7 bases; junction bases outside the gene matches: 10. The germline V gene encodes CDR1 DFQATT and CDR2 SNEGSKA (reference sequence). CDR3 size: 14 residues. CDR3 in DNA: TGCAGTGCACAAACTAGCGGGTTCTTAAATGAGCAGTTCTTC. Encoded protein: CSAQTSGFLNEQFF.

This clonotype was counted only a few times. The chain joins TRBV7-2 to TRBJ2-5, with D possibly being TRBD1 (5 bases). V shed 5 bases and J shed 1 base, with 8 bases lying between them. The CDR3 has 13 amino acids. Germline assignment: CDR1 SGHTA and CDR2 FQGNSA. The CDR3, as DNA: TGTGCCAGCAGCCGCAGGGCCCAAGAGACCCAGTACTTC. Protein product: CASSRRAQETQYF.

This clonotype was found a few times. The V call is TRBV11-2, the J call TRBJ2-1; 7 nucleotides align to TRBD1. V dropped 4 bases and J dropped 13; count of bases not matched to a gene: 10. The CDR3 spans 13 residues. CDR1 is SGHAT, CDR2 FQNNGV, per germline. CDR3 sequence reads: CASSSQRDSSQFF. DNA for the CDR3: TGTGCCAGCAGCTCCCAGAGGGACAGCTCCCAGTTCTTC.